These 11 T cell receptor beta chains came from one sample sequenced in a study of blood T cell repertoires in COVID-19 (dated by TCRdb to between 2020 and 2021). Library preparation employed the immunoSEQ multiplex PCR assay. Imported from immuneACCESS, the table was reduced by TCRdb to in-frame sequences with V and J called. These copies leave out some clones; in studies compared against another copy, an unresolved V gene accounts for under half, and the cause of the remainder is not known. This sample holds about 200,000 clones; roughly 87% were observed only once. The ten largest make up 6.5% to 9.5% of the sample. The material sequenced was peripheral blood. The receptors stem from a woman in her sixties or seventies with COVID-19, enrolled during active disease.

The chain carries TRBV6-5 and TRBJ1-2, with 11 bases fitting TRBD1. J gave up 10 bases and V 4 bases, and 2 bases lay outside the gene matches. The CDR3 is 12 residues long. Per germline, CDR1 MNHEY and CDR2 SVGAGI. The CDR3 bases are TGTGCCAGCAGTTGGGACAGGGGGGACTACACCTTC. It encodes CASSWDRGDYTF.

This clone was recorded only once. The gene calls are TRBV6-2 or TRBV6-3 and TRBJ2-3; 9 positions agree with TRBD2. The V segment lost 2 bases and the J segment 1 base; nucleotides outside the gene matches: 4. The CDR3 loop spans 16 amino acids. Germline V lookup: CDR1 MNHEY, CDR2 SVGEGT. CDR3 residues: CASSYAVAGGTDTQYF. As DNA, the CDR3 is TGTGCCAGCAGTTACGCGGTAGCGGGGGGCACAGATACGCAGTATTTT.

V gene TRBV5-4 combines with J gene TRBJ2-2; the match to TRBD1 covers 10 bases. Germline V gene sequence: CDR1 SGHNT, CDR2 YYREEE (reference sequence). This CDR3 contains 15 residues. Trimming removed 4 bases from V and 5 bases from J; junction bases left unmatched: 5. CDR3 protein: CASSPRTGGTGELFF. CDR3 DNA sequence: TGTGCCAGCAGCCCGAGGACAGGGGGAACCGGGGAGCTGTTTTTT.

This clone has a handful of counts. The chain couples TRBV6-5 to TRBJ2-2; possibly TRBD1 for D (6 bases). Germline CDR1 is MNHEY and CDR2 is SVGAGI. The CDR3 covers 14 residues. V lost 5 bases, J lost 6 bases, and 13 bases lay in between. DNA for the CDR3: TGTGCCAGCAGTACACAGGGAAGCGCCGGGGAGCTGTTTTTT. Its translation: CASSTQGSAGELFF.

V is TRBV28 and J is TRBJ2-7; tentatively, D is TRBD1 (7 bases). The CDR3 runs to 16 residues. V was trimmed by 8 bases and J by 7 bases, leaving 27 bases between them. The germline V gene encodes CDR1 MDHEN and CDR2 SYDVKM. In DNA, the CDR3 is TGTGCCAGCGAGCCGAGTCTAGCGAGGGTCAGGGGGGAGCAGTACTTC. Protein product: CASEPSLARVRGEQYF.

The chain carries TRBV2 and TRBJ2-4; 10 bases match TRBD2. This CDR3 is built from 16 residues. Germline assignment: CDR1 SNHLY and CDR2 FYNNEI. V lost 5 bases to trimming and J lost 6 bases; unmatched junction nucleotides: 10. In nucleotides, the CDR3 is TGTGCCAGCAGTCATGGAGCGGGAGGGCCGGGAAACATTCAGTACTTC. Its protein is CASSHGAGGPGNIQYF.

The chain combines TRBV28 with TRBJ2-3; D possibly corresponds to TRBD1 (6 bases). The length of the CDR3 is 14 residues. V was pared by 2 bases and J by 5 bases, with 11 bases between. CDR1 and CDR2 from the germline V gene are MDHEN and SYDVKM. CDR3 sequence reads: CASSLTGFVDTQYF. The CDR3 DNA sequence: TGTGCCAGCAGTTTAACAGGGTTTGTAGATACGCAGTATTTT.

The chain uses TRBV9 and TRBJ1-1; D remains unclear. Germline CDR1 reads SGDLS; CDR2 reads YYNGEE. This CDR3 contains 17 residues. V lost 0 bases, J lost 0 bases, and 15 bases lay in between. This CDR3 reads CASSVDPNPLMNTEAFF. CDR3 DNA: TGTGCCAGCAGCGTAGACCCCAACCCTCTAATGAACACTGAAGCTTTCTTT.

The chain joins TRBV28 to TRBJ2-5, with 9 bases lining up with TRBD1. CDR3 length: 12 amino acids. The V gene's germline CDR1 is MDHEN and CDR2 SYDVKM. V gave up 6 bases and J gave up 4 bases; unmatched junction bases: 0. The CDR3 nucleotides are TGTGCCAGCAGGACAGGGGGAGAGACCCAGTACTTC. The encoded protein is CASRTGGETQYF.

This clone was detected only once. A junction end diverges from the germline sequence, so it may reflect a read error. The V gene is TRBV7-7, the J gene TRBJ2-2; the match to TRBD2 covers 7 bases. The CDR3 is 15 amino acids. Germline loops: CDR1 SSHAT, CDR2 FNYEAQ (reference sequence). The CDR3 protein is CASSLRASGTGELFF. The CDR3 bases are TGTGCTAGCAGCCTTCGGGCTAGCGGCACCGGGGAGCTGTTTTTT. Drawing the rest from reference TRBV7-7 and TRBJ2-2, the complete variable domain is GAGVSQSPRYKVTKRGQDVTLRCDPISSHATLYWYQQALGQGPEFLTYFNYEAQPDKSGLPSDRFSAERPEGSISTLTIQRTEQRDSAMYRCASSLRASGTGELFFGEGSRLTVL.

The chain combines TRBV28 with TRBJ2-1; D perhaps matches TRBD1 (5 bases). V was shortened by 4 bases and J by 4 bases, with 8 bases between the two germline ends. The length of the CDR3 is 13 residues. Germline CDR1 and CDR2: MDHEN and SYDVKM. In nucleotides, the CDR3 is TGTGCCAGCAGTTCCGACAGTTACAATGAGCAGTTCTTC. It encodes CASSSDSYNEQFF.